Below are 3 T cell receptor beta chains sequenced from a single sample in a study of shared T cell receptors in the human thymus. Profiled with immunoSEQ multiplex PCR; TCRdb holds only in-frame clones, not every one. This table has roughly 710,000 clones, approximately 83% appearing once. The same specimen was also included in a second study, on human thymus T cells.

The sample comprised thymocytes. The receptors shown here come from a girl less than two years old with a congenital heart defect.

The chain uses TRBV29-1 and TRBJ2-5; 10 nucleotides line up with TRBD2. The germline V gene encodes CDR1 SQVTM and CDR2 ANQGSEA. This CDR3 has 14 amino acids. With V trimmed by 3 bases and J by 2 bases, 3 bases remained unmatched. The CDR3 DNA reads TGCAGCGTTGAGAAAGCGGGGGGGCAAGAGACCCAGTACTTC. Translating gives CSVEKAGGQETQYF.

The chain recombines TRBV6-6 with TRBJ2-5, with 8 bases matching TRBD1. Germline V lookup: CDR1 MNHNY, CDR2 SVGAGI (reference sequence). The V segment lost 7 bases and the J segment 9 bases; nucleotides outside the gene matches: 7. This CDR3 is built from 12 residues. The CDR3 DNA reads as TGTGCCAGCACCGACAGGGGAACGGCCCAGTACTTC. It is translated as CASTDRGTAQYF.

This chain uses TRBV25-1 with TRBJ2-2; 9 nucleotides align to TRBD2. There are 17 residues in the CDR3. Trimming at V came to 4 bases and at J to 4 bases, leaving 10 bases not matched to a gene. CDR1 is MGHDK and CDR2 is SYGVNS in the germline V gene. The CDR3 sequence: CASSALSGGPTTGELFF. The CDR3 DNA reads as TGTGCCAGCAGTGCCTTGAGCGGGGGGCCCACCACCGGGGAGCTGTTTTTT.